Described below is a single TCR beta chain sequence and its context. The clone's antigen remains unknown. Nothing much larger sits one base from this clone, and base qualities are not available. The sample originates from a study of CD8 T cells in Susac syndrome (dated by TCRdb to about 2019). Background on the whole study: Among the Susac syndrome patients who were sequenced, clinically active disease was present in six and clinical remission was observed in fewer than ten. At blood withdrawal, Susac syndrome patients were either therapy-naive, taking corticosteroids (in some cases with IVIg as well), or taking IVIg alone. The study used repertoire sequencing to test whether antigen drove CD8+ T cell activation and differentiation in Susac syndrome. Findings and caveats that apply to the study as a whole: In the CD4+ T cell repertoire of Susac syndrome patients, clonal expansion was not detected. The study acknowledged that relatively few individuals were included in the TCR sequencing and HLA analysis.

RNA was extracted with the RNeasy kit and roughly 0.45 to 1 ug was reverse transcribed using random hexamers. TCR beta CDR3 regions were amplified with the immunoSEQ multiplex PCR assay covering 54 Vbeta and 13 Jbeta segments. To correct PCR amplification bias, a synthetic template baseline was used for both primer optimization and computational correction. The original pipeline was this. Reads were annotated to V, D and J genes according to IMGT and were analyzed with immunoSEQ Analyzer, with only productive sequences retained. Clonality was calculated as one minus the Shannon entropy normalized by log2 of the number of productive unique sequences. Public and private clones were assessed among the 100 most prevalent clones of each patient and control. A clone was defined as Susac-specific if it was absent from the healthy and MS cohorts, from 950 to 1,300 published viral clones and from other ImmuneACCESS disease sequences. The raw public data were reprocessed by TCRdb itself: fastp quality trimming at Q25, MiXCR clonotype calling, in-frame beta chains only. Merged by CDR3 protein, the rows form single entries marked with the most common genes and DNA. The V and J calls reflect TCRdb's pipeline rather than the authors' work. The table for this sample lists 70,000 to 75,000 distinct CDR3 sequences; roughly 93% of them were counted only once. The top ten constitute over 0.12% of the sample.

V is pared back by 4 bases and J by 4 bases, with 10 bases lying between the germline termini. The CDR3, cysteine through phenylalanine, is 13 amino acids long. Only CDR3 DNA remains: 39 bases, in frame from the first base. High-throughput TCR beta sequencing profiled peripheral blood CD8+ and CD4+ T cells from healthy donors, Susac syndrome patients and multiple sclerosis patients. The Susac syndrome patients fulfilled recently defined diagnostic criteria for either definite or probable disease. Bulk CD8+ and CD4+ T cells were purified by magnetic negative isolation, while CD8+ TEMRA cells were enriched using FACS. Blood was collected in EDTA tubes and processed within 24 hours, with PBMCs isolated through density gradient centrifugation. PBMCs intended for TCR sequencing were frozen in liquid nitrogen and were later thawed in a 37 degrees C water bath. A purity of at least 90% was achieved for sorted or isolated CD4+, CD8+ and CD8+ TEMRA cells.

The sample taken for sequencing was CD4+ T cells from PBMCs. The TCR sequence derives from a human donor with Susac syndrome. Recombination joined TRBV12-3 or TRBV12-4 with TRBJ1-2, with the D gene uncertain. CDR3 loop: CASSSSSGYGYTF. The DNA reads TGTGCCAGCAGTTCCAGCTCCGGCTATGGCTACACCTTC.